Listed below are T cell receptor beta chains from one sample, sequenced in a study of technical replicates of blood from several donors. Generated by immunoSEQ multiplex PCR, the TCRdb table keeps only in-frame clones and is missing some. The repertoire holds about 73,000 clones, with 85% to 95% as singletons. Specimen: T cells isolated from PBMCs. The receptors come from a human donor in good health. Both conserved end residues are part of each CDR3. D genes are given only for firm matches. Size tells how often a clone was seen (once, few, many) or the class of an expanded clone, and some rows leave it out.

D gene: TRBD2; J gene: TRBJ2-7; V gene: TRBV27; clone size: -; CDR3 protein: CASRILAGSSYEQYF; CDR3 DNA: TGTGCCAGCAGAATACTAGCGGGAAGCTCCTACGAGCAGTACTTC
D gene: -; J gene: TRBJ2-2; V gene: TRBV6-1; clone size: -; CDR3 protein: CAIPLAGSFTGELFF; CDR3 DNA: TGTGCCATCCCCCTGGCAGGTTCGTTTACCGGGGAGCTGTTTTTT
D gene: -; J gene: TRBJ1-4; V gene: TRBV4-1; clone size: -; CDR3 protein: CASSRGGAGEKLFF; CDR3 DNA: TGCGCCAGCAGCCGGGGGGGCGCGGGGGAAAAACTGTTTTTT
D gene: -; J gene: TRBJ1-1; V gene: TRBV5-1; clone size: few; CDR3 protein: CASSFRGTMNTEAFF; CDR3 DNA: TGCGCCAGCAGCTTTCGGGGAACCATGAACACTGAAGCTTTCTTT
D gene: -; J gene: TRBJ2-3; V gene: TRBV9; clone size: -; CDR3 protein: CASSVAGQNTDTQYF; CDR3 DNA: TGTGCCAGCAGCGTCGCGGGACAGAACACAGATACGCAGTATTTT
D gene: TRBD2; J gene: TRBJ2-5; V gene: TRBV5-1; clone size: -; CDR3 protein: CASSSMTSGAQETQYF; CDR3 DNA: TGCGCCAGCAGCTCCATGACTAGCGGGGCTCAAGAGACCCAGTACTTC
D gene: TRBD1; J gene: TRBJ2-1; V gene: TRBV5-1; clone size: -; CDR3 protein: CASFGDSSYNEQFF; CDR3 DNA: TGCGCCAGCTTTGGGGACAGCTCCTACAATGAGCAGTTCTTC
D gene: -; J gene: TRBJ2-3; V gene: TRBV7-8; clone size: -; CDR3 protein: CASSYYRDFTDTQYF; CDR3 DNA: TGTGCCAGCAGCTACTACCGGGACTTCACAGATACGCAGTATTTT
D gene: TRBD1; J gene: TRBJ1-1; V gene: TRBV5-1; clone size: -; CDR3 protein: CASSLRGTGIMNTEAFF; CDR3 DNA: TGCGCCAGCAGCCTCCGTGGGACAGGGATCATGAACACTGAAGCTTTCTTT
D gene: -; J gene: TRBJ1-5; V gene: TRBV10-2; clone size: -; CDR3 protein: CASSESGSPRGTNQPQHF; CDR3 DNA: TGCGCCAGCAGTGAGTCCGGTTCCCCTAGAGGCACCAATCAGCCCCAGCATTTT
D gene: TRBD2; J gene: TRBJ2-2; V gene: TRBV19; clone size: -; CDR3 protein: CASSISGGGTGELFF; CDR3 DNA: TGTGCCAGTAGTATTAGCGGGGGGGGCACCGGGGAGCTGTTTTTT
D gene: TRBD1; J gene: TRBJ1-6; V gene: TRBV2; clone size: -; CDR3 protein: CASMAGQLHF; CDR3 DNA: TGTGCCAGCATGGCGGGACAGCTCCACTTT
D gene: -; J gene: TRBJ2-2; V gene: TRBV4-1; clone size: -; CDR3 protein: CASSQELDSRSGELFF; CDR3 DNA: TGCGCCAGCAGCCAAGAACTAGATAGTCGGTCCGGGGAGCTGTTTTTT
D gene: TRBD1; J gene: TRBJ2-7; V gene: TRBV28; clone size: -; CDR3 protein: CASSLFGQGRLNEQYF; CDR3 DNA: TGTGCCAGCAGTTTATTTGGACAGGGACGTTTGAACGAGCAGTACTTC
D gene: TRBD2; J gene: TRBJ2-7; V gene: TRBV30; clone size: -; CDR3 protein: CAWSSGGRVGRF; CDR3 DNA: TGTGCCTGGAGTAGCGGGGGCCGGGTTGGTCGCTTC
D gene: -; J gene: TRBJ1-2; V gene: TRBV2; clone size: -; CDR3 protein: CASSGTSEAYGYTF; CDR3 DNA: TGTGCCAGCAGCGGGACTTCAGAAGCTTATGGCTACACCTTC
D gene: TRBD1; J gene: TRBJ2-2; V gene: TRBV10-1; clone size: -; CDR3 protein: CASSTGQGNTGELFF; CDR3 DNA: TGCGCCAGCAGCACTGGACAGGGGAATACCGGGGAGCTGTTTTTT
D gene: TRBD2; J gene: TRBJ2-2; V gene: TRBV30; clone size: -; CDR3 protein: CAWLPGTRNTGELFF; CDR3 DNA: TGTGCCTGGCTACCCGGGACTAGGAACACCGGGGAGCTGTTTTTT
D gene: -; J gene: TRBJ1-3; V gene: TRBV9; clone size: -; CDR3 protein: CASSVEGERNTIYF; CDR3 DNA: TGTGCCAGCAGCGTAGAAGGAGAGCGAAACACCATATATTTT
D gene: TRBD2; J gene: TRBJ2-7; V gene: TRBV11-2; clone size: -; CDR3 protein: CASSPISRTSGNPYEQYF; CDR3 DNA: TGTGCCAGCAGCCCTATATCGAGGACTAGCGGGAACCCCTACGAGCAGTACTTC
D gene: -; J gene: TRBJ2-3; V gene: TRBV28; clone size: -; CDR3 protein: CAGGGQTTDTQYF; CDR3 DNA: TGTGCCGGAGGGGGACAGACCACAGATACGCAGTATTTT
D gene: TRBD2; J gene: TRBJ2-1; V gene: TRBV4-1; clone size: -; CDR3 protein: CASSPKPTGAGTSGSGANEQFF; CDR3 DNA: TGCGCCAGCAGCCCCAAACCGACGGGGGCCGGGACTAGCGGGAGTGGGGCCAATGAGCAGTTCTTC
D gene: TRBD1; J gene: TRBJ1-2; V gene: TRBV7-9; clone size: -; CDR3 protein: CASSDRDRAMNGYTF; CDR3 DNA: TGTGCCAGCAGCGACCGGGACAGAGCGATGAATGGCTACACCTTC
D gene: -; J gene: TRBJ1-2; V gene: TRBV25-1; clone size: once; CDR3 protein: CASSITTNYGYTF; CDR3 DNA: TGTGCCAGCAGTATCACAACTAACTATGGCTACACCTTC
D gene: -; J gene: TRBJ1-4; V gene: TRBV29-1; clone size: -; CDR3 protein: CSVDGQPGGETNEKLFF; CDR3 DNA: TGCAGCGTTGATGGGCAGCCGGGCGGGGAGACTAATGAAAAACTGTTTTTT
D gene: -; J gene: TRBJ1-4; V gene: TRBV4-1; clone size: -; CDR3 protein: CASAGPQGSEKLFF; CDR3 DNA: TGCGCCAGCGCCGGGCCCCAGGGGAGTGAAAAACTGTTTTTT
D gene: TRBD1; J gene: TRBJ1-1; V gene: TRBV9; clone size: -; CDR3 protein: CASSAAGGVNTEAFF; CDR3 DNA: TGTGCCAGCAGCGCCGCAGGGGGCGTGAACACTGAAGCTTTCTTT
D gene: TRBD2; J gene: TRBJ2-7; V gene: TRBV9; clone size: -; CDR3 protein: CASSRGEGRGANGYEQYF; CDR3 DNA: TGTGCCAGCTCAAGGGGCGAGGGGCGGGGGGCCAACGGTTACGAGCAGTACTTC
D gene: -; J gene: TRBJ2-7; V gene: TRBV6-6; clone size: -; CDR3 protein: CASTLGTLHRSEQYF; CDR3 DNA: TGTGCCAGCACCCTAGGGACACTCCATCGGTCGGAGCAGTACTTC
D gene: TRBD2; J gene: TRBJ2-1; V gene: TRBV2; clone size: -; CDR3 protein: CASKGLAGGPHSDEQFF; CDR3 DNA: TGTGCCAGCAAAGGACTAGCGGGGGGGCCGCACTCGGATGAGCAGTTCTTC
D gene: TRBD2; J gene: TRBJ2-2; V gene: TRBV5-1; clone size: -; CDR3 protein: CASTPGGTGELFF; CDR3 DNA: TGCGCCAGTACTCCGGGGGGGACCGGGGAGCTGTTTTTT
D gene: TRBD2; J gene: TRBJ2-7; V gene: TRBV6-5; clone size: -; CDR3 protein: CASSYEGLAGYEQYF; CDR3 DNA: TGTGCCAGCAGTTACGAAGGACTAGCAGGTTACGAGCAGTACTTC
D gene: TRBD2; J gene: TRBJ2-3; V gene: TRBV7-9; clone size: -; CDR3 protein: CATRGLADSSTDTQYF; CDR3 DNA: TGTGCCACCCGGGGACTAGCGGACTCAAGCACAGATACGCAGTATTTT
D gene: TRBD2; J gene: TRBJ2-2; V gene: TRBV19; clone size: -; CDR3 protein: CASTSVAGVNTGELFF; CDR3 DNA: TGTGCCAGTACCTCGGTAGCGGGGGTTAACACCGGGGAGCTGTTTTTT
D gene: -; J gene: TRBJ1-1; V gene: TRBV5-4; clone size: -; CDR3 protein: CASSGGALAFF; CDR3 DNA: TGTGCCAGCAGCGGGGGGGCGCTTGCTTTCTTT
D gene: TRBD2; J gene: TRBJ2-1; V gene: TRBV9; clone size: -; CDR3 protein: CASSIWTSGGGNEQFF; CDR3 DNA: TGTGCCAGCAGCATATGGACTAGCGGGGGGGGCAATGAGCAGTTCTTC
D gene: -; J gene: TRBJ1-3; V gene: TRBV6-6; clone size: -; CDR3 protein: CASSYSGSSGNTIYF; CDR3 DNA: TGTGCCAGCAGTTACTCAGGGAGCTCTGGAAACACCATATATTTT
D gene: TRBD1; J gene: TRBJ2-7; V gene: TRBV6-5; clone size: -; CDR3 protein: CASSYLPGQGSYEQYF; CDR3 DNA: TGTGCCAGCAGTTACCTTCCAGGACAGGGGTCCTACGAGCAGTACTTC
D gene: -; J gene: TRBJ2-1; V gene: TRBV5-1; clone size: -; CDR3 protein: CASSFRGPSNEQFF; CDR3 DNA: TGCGCCAGCAGCTTTCGAGGTCCCTCCAATGAGCAGTTCTTC
D gene: -; J gene: TRBJ2-5; V gene: TRBV19; clone size: -; CDR3 protein: CASRSLGETQYF; CDR3 DNA: TGTGCCAGTAGATCACTTGGAGAGACCCAGTACTTC
D gene: TRBD2; J gene: TRBJ2-7; V gene: TRBV5-1; clone size: -; CDR3 protein: CASSLRAGGVGEQYF; CDR3 DNA: TGCGCCAGCAGCTTGCGCGCGGGAGGGGTAGGCGAGCAGTACTTC
D gene: -; J gene: TRBJ2-7; V gene: TRBV7-2; clone size: -; CDR3 protein: CASSSDESMTPYEQYF; CDR3 DNA: TGTGCCAGCAGCTCAGACGAATCGATGACTCCCTACGAGCAGTACTTC
D gene: TRBD1; J gene: TRBJ1-2; V gene: TRBV5-1; clone size: -; CDR3 protein: CASSLGLTGQNYGYTF; CDR3 DNA: TGCGCCAGCAGCTTGGGCCTTACGGGACAGAACTATGGCTACACCTTC
D gene: TRBD1; J gene: TRBJ1-1; V gene: TRBV7-9; clone size: few; CDR3 protein: CASSLQGEASEAFF; CDR3 DNA: TGTGCCAGCAGCTTACAGGGGGAAGCTTCTGAAGCTTTCTTT
D gene: TRBD2; J gene: TRBJ2-7; V gene: TRBV27; clone size: few; CDR3 protein: CASSPSGASSYEQYF; CDR3 DNA: TGTGCCAGCAGCCCAAGCGGGGCGAGCTCCTACGAGCAGTACTTC
D gene: -; J gene: TRBJ1-2; V gene: TRBV14; clone size: -; CDR3 protein: CASSPEPDNGYTF; CDR3 DNA: TGTGCCAGCAGCCCAGAACCCGACAACGGCTACACCTTC
D gene: -; J gene: TRBJ2-1; V gene: TRBV11-2; clone size: -; CDR3 protein: CASSLGRSSYNEQFF; CDR3 DNA: TGTGCCAGCAGCTTAGGTCGGAGCTCCTACAATGAGCAGTTCTTC
D gene: TRBD1; J gene: TRBJ1-1; V gene: TRBV7-8; clone size: -; CDR3 protein: CASTRDRVLLNTEAFF; CDR3 DNA: TGTGCCAGCACTCGGGACAGGGTCCTTTTGAACACTGAAGCTTTCTTT
D gene: -; J gene: TRBJ2-6; V gene: TRBV19; clone size: -; CDR3 protein: CASSIYGGAGANVLTF; CDR3 DNA: TGTGCCAGTAGTATCTACGGAGGGGCTGGGGCCAACGTCCTGACTTTC
D gene: TRBD1; J gene: TRBJ2-3; V gene: TRBV11-3; clone size: -; CDR3 protein: CASSLDLYRTGTDTQYF; CDR3 DNA: TGTGCCAGCAGCTTAGATCTTTACAGGACAGGAACAGATACGCAGTATTTT
D gene: -; J gene: TRBJ2-5; V gene: TRBV25-1; clone size: once; CDR3 protein: CASSLGGQETQYF; CDR3 DNA: TGTGCCAGCAGTCTCGGGGGCCAAGAGACCCAGTACTTC
D gene: TRBD1; J gene: TRBJ1-2; V gene: TRBV11-3; clone size: once; CDR3 protein: CASSLVSFRGQIHGYTF; CDR3 DNA: TGTGCCAGCAGCTTAGTTTCGTTTAGGGGGCAGATACATGGCTACACCTTC
D gene: TRBD2; J gene: TRBJ2-7; V gene: TRBV6-5; clone size: -; CDR3 protein: CASSSKPGLATYEQYF; CDR3 DNA: TGTGCCAGCAGTTCGAAGCCGGGACTAGCGACCTACGAGCAGTACTTC
D gene: -; J gene: TRBJ2-1; V gene: TRBV7-3; clone size: -; CDR3 protein: CASSPGSVNEQFF; CDR3 DNA: TGTGCCAGCAGCCCCGGGTCGGTCAATGAGCAGTTCTTC
D gene: TRBD2; J gene: TRBJ2-7; V gene: TRBV7-9; clone size: -; CDR3 protein: CASSLTSGANEQYF; CDR3 DNA: TGTGCCAGCAGCTTGACTAGCGGGGCCAACGAGCAGTACTTC